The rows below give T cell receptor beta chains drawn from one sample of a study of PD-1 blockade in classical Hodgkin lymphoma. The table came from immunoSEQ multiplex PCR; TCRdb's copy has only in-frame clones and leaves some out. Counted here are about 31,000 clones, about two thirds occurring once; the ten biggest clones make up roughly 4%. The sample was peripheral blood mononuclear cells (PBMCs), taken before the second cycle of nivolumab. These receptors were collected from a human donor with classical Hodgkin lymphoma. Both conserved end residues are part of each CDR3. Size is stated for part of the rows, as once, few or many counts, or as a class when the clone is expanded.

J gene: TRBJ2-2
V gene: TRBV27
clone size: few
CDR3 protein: CASSLNPRTGAGTGELFF

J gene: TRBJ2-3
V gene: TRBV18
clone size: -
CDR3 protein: CASSPGGETDTQYF

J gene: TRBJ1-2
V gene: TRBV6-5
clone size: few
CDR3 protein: CASSDRGHYGYTF

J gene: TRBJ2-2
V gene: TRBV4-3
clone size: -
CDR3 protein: CASSQARTSGRFNGELFF

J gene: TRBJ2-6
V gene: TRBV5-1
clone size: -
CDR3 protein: CASSLGLAGPPGANVLTF

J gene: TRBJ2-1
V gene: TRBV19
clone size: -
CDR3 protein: CASSFSRGGGGHNEQFF

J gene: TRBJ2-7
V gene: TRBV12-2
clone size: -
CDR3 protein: CASRLARLAYEQYF

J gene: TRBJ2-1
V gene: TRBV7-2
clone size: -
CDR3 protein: CASSLALIGREQFF

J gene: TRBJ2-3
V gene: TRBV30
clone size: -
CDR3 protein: CAWSVGHTDTQYF

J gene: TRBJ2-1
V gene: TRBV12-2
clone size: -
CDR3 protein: CASRSTILPVINEQFF

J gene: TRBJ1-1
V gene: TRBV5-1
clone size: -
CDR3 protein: CASSPGGLTNTEAFF

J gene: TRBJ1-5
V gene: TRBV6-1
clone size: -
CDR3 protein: CASSEGGRSAIQPQHF

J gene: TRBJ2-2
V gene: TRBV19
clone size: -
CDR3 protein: CASSPETSGRISNTGELFF

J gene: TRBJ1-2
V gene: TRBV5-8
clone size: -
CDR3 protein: CASSPGTRRGYGYTF

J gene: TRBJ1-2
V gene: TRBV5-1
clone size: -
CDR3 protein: CASSLETGGHGYTF

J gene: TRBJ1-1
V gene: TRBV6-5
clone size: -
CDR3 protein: CASSYSIRVNTEAFF

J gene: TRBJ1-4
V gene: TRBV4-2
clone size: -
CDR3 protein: CASSPGTASSGNEKLFF

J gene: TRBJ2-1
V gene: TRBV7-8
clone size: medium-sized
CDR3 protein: CASSLRSDEQFF

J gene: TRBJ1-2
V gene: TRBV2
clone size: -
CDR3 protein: CASSETGIYGYTF

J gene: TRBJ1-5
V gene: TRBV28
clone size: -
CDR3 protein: CASSSSGGGRQPQHF

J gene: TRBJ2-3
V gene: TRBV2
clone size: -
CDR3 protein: CASGGVLAGRTTDTQYF

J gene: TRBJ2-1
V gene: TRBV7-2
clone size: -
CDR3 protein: CASSLLLASDEQFF

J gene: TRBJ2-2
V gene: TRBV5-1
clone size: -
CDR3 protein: CASNDRSMSNTGELFF

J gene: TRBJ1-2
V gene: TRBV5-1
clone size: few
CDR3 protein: CASSLDGRANYGYTF

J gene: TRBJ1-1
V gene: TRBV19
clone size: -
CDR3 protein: CASSSGEANTEAFF

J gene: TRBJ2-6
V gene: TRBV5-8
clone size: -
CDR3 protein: CASSPGRISGANVLTF

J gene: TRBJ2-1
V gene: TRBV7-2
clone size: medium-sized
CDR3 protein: CASSFPSGTGGVNEQFF

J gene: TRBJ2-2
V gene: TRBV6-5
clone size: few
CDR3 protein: CASTRGVANTGELFF

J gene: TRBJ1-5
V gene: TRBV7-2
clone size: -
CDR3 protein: CASSLEGSGNQPQHF

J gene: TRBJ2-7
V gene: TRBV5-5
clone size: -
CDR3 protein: CASSFAGPLSYEQYF

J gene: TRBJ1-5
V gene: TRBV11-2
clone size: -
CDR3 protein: CASSLADRGQPQHF

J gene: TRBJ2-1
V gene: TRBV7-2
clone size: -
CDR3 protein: CASSLAGGGRGPNNEQFF

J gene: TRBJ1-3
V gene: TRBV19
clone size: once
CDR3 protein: CASKPLSGNTIYF

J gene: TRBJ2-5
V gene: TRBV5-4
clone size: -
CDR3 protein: CASRLAGGIKETQYF

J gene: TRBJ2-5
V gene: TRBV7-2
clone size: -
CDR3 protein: CASSLIHVFQETQYF

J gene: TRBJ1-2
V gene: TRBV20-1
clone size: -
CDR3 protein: CSPPTSTF

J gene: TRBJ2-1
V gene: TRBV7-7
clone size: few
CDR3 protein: CASSPTLGLDSYNEQFF

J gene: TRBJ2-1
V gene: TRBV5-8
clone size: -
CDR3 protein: CASSWGYGEQFF

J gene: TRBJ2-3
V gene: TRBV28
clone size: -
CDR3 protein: CASSYLPRGASLHLTDTQYF

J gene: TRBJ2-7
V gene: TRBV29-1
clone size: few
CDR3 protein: CSVGVSGRYEQYF

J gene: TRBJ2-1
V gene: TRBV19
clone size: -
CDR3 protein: CASGNSGPEQFF

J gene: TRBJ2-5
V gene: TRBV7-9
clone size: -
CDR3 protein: CASITTGGEGETQYF

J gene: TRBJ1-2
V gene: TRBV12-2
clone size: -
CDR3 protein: CASRLDLGSYTF

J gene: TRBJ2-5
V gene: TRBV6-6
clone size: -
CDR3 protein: CASSRTSVETQYF

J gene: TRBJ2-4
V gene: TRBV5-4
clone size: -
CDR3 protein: CASSFPQGARNIQYF

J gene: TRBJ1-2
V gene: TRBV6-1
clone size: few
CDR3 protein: CASRDAGAGRYGYTF

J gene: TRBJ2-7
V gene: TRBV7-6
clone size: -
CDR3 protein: CASSSSHGTAYEQYF

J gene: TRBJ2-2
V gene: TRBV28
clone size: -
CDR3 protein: CASRAPGLLAVNTGELFF

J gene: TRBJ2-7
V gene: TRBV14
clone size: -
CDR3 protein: CASSQSRGPPPVEQYF

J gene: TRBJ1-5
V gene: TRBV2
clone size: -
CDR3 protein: CATAVGDPSNQPQHF

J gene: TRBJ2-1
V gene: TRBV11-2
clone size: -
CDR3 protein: CASSHRGLEQFF

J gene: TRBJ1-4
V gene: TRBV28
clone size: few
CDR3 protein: CASSLGPLNEKLFF

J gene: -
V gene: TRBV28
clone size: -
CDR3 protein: CASRPRQAYYEQYF

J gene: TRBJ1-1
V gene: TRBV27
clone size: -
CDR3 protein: CASSLQAGENTEAFF